The 6 T cell receptor beta chains reported below all come from one sample, sequenced in a study of cytomegalovirus exposure and HLA in healthy donors. The PCR ran on 60 Vbeta and 13 Jbeta primers. Clones were sequenced by immunoSEQ multiplex PCR, and TCRdb holds only the in-frame ones, with some missing. The table shows around 200,000 clones, with about 80% occurring only once. The specimen sequenced was PBMCs. The origin of the receptors is a girl under 18 in good health and CMV-seronegative.

This clone was seen just once. The chain joins TRBV28 to TRBJ2-7; maybe TRBD1 (7 bases). The CDR3 sequence is 16 residues long. In germline, CDR1 is MDHEN, CDR2 SYDVKM. V lost 6 bases and J 4 bases, leaving 22 bases between the germline ends. CDR3: CASRSRRGRFGYEQYF. The CDR3 DNA is TGTGCCAGCAGGTCGAGGAGGGGGCGCTTTGGATACGAGCAGTACTTC. Combining the CDR3 with reference TRBV28 and TRBJ2-7 gives the whole variable domain DVKVTQSSRYLVKRTGEKVFLECVQDMDHENMFWYRQDPGLGLRLIYFSYDVKMKEKGDIPEGYSVSREKKERFSLILESASTNQTSMYLCASRSRRGRFGYEQYFGPGTRLTVT.

A remark on this clone: Relative to the germline gene, one junction end is altered; a read error may explain this. V usage is TRBV7-9 and J usage is TRBJ2-7, with a tentative D call TRBD1 (7 bases). CDR1 SEHNR and CDR2 FQNEAQ come from the germline V gene (reference sequence). The CDR3 is 16 residues long. The CDR3 sequence is CSSSSTGGGDVYEQYF. The CDR3 DNA follows: TGTTCCAGCAGCTCAACAGGAGGGGGCGATGTCTACGAGCAGTACTTC.

V and J are TRBV5-4 and TRBJ2-3; 12 bases agree with TRBD2. There are 14 residues in the CDR3. Germline CDR1 SGHNT, CDR2 YYREEE (reference sequence). The V segment lost 1 base and the J segment 15 bases; nucleotides outside the gene matches: 9. CDR3 sequence reads: CASSLPSGGAGLYF. The CDR3 DNA sequence: TGTGCCAGCAGCTTGCCTAGCGGGGGGGCGGGACTCTATTTT. The full variable domain, its missing parts supplied by reference TRBV5-4 and TRBJ2-3, is ETGVTQSPTHLIKTRGQQVTLRCSSQSGHNTVSWYQQALGQGPQFIFQYYREEENGRGNFPPRFSGLQFPNYSSELNVNALELDDSALYLCASSLPSGGAGLYFGPGTRLTVL.

This clone occurred a few times. The genes are TRBV10-3 and TRBJ2-7; the D gene is possibly TRBD2 (6 bases). This CDR3 has 12 amino acids. Germline loops: CDR1 ENHRY, CDR2 SYGVKD. The CDR3 sequence: CAISEPGGISSV. The CDR3 DNA sequence: TGTGCCATCAGTGAGCCCGGAGGGATATCCTCAGTC.

This sequence joins TRBV6-1 and TRBJ2-7; D ambiguous. The germline gives CDR1 MNHNS, CDR2 SASEGT. This CDR3 is 11 amino acids long. V gave up 6 bases and J gave up 2 bases, with 5 bases separating them. The CDR3 nucleotides are TGTGCCAGCAGCCCAACCTACGAGCAGTACTTC. It encodes CASSPTYEQYF.

This chain joins TRBV5-1 and TRBJ2-3; 9 bases align to TRBD1. The germline V gene encodes CDR1 SGHRS and CDR2 YFSETQ. The CDR3 is made up of 14 amino acids. V lost 7 bases to trimming and J lost 0 bases; unmatched junction nucleotides: 3. The CDR3 coding sequence is TGCGCCAGCGGGGACAGGGCAAGCACAGATACGCAGTATTTT. Translation gives CASGDRASTDTQYF. Full variable domain (missing parts from reference TRBV5-1 and TRBJ2-3): KAGVTQTPRYLIKTRGQQVTLSCSPISGHRSVSWYQQTPGQGLQFLFEYFSETQRNKGNFPGRFSGRQFSNSRSEMNVSTLELGDSALYLCASGDRASTDTQYFGPGTRLTVL.